Below, 11 T cell receptor beta chains from the same sample are listed, as sequenced in a study of cytomegalovirus exposure and HLA in healthy donors. The primer mix had 60 Vbeta and 13 Jbeta primers. Profiled with immunoSEQ multiplex PCR; TCRdb holds only in-frame clones, not every one. The sample includes roughly 96,000 clones, roughly 74% of them seen just once. The material sequenced was PBMCs. Receptor source: a female donor in good health and CMV-seropositive.

There are a few counts of this clone. This chain uses TRBV29-1 with TRBJ1-2; 7 bases match TRBD1. V shed 6 bases, J shed 3 bases, and the junction held 7 bases outside the gene matches. The CDR3 loop spans 13 amino acids. Germline CDR1 reads SQVTM; CDR2 reads ANQGSEA. The CDR3 DNA reads as TGCAGCGTAGCCGACAGGGTTGACTATGGCTACACCTTC. It is translated as CSVADRVDYGYTF.

V and J are TRBV19 and TRBJ2-5; 7 bases agree with TRBD2. The junction had 3 bases not matched to a gene; V was cut back by 3 bases and J by 5 bases. This CDR3 comprises 13 residues. Germline V lookup: CDR1 LNHDA, CDR2 SQIVND (reference sequence). The CDR3 sequence is CASSMNGRETQYF. The CDR3 bases are TGTGCCAGTAGTATGAACGGGAGGGAGACCCAGTACTTC.

This chain connects TRBV7-2 to TRBJ2-3, with D possibly TRBD2 on 5 matching bases. With 5 bases removed from V and 0 bases from J, the gap between germline ends came to 12 bases. There are 15 residues in the CDR3. Germline values: CDR1 SGHTA, CDR2 FQGNSA. As DNA, the CDR3 is TGTGCCAGCAGCCTTAGCGCAGTTAGCACAGATACGCAGTATTTT. Protein: CASSLSAVSTDTQYF.

V usage is TRBV30 and J usage is TRBJ2-3; weak D call: TRBD1 (5 bases). Germline V gene lookup returns CDR1 GTSNPN and CDR2 SVGIG (reference sequence). V gave up 4 bases and J gave up 6 bases, with 14 bases separating them. The CDR3 totals 13 residues. This CDR3 is CAWTSVWGDTQYF. For the CDR3, the DNA is TGTGCCTGGACGAGCGTCTGGGGCGATACGCAGTATTTT.

The V gene is TRBV7-2, the J gene TRBJ1-5; the D gene is possibly TRBD1 (6 bases). The CDR3 has 13 residues. V lost 1 base to trimming and J lost 7 bases, with 8 bases between them. Per germline, CDR1 SGHTA and CDR2 FQGNSA. CDR3 DNA: TGTGCCAGCAGCTTAGACAGGGAACAGCCCCAGCATTTT. Translating gives CASSLDREQPQHF.

The V gene is TRBV7-3, the J gene TRBJ1-1, with a tentative D call TRBD1 (6 bases). This CDR3 is built from 14 residues. CDR1 SGHTA and CDR2 FQGTGA come from the germline V gene. V lost 5 bases and J lost 1, with 11 bases in between. Here the CDR3 DNA reads TGTGCCAGCAGCCCAGGGGCAGGGAACACTGAAGCTTTCTTT. It is translated as CASSPGAGNTEAFF.

A few counts support this clone. The chain has TRBV6-1 and TRBJ1-5; 9 nucleotides match TRBD1. Germline assignment: CDR1 MNHNS and CDR2 SASEGT. The V and J ends lost 8 bases and 7 bases, in that order; junction bases with no gene match: 9. This CDR3 has 14 amino acids. CDR3 loop: CASGGDRVWQPQHF. Written as DNA, the CDR3 is TGTGCCAGCGGGGGGGACAGGGTCTGGCAGCCCCAGCATTTT.

V and J are TRBV5-1 and TRBJ1-2; 9 nucleotides agree with TRBD1. V shed 3 bases, J shed 6 bases, and the junction held 12 bases outside the gene matches. This CDR3 region has 16 residues. CDR1 and CDR2 from the germline V gene are SGHRS and YFSETQ. CDR3 nucleotide sequence: TGCGCCAGCAGCTCCGGGACAGGGCGTGAGGTTAATGGCTACACCTTC. Its protein product is CASSSGTGREVNGYTF.

CDR3 bases: TGCGCCAGCAGCCTAACCGGGAGTATGGGCAAAAACATTCAGTACTTC. It encodes CASSLTGSMGKNIQYF. The chain joins TRBV5-1 to TRBJ2-4; tentative D call: TRBD2 (6 bases). The CDR3 extends over 16 amino acids. With 4 bases removed from V and 3 bases from J, the gap between germline ends came to 17 bases. Germline loops: CDR1 SGHRS, CDR2 YFSETQ.

As DNA, the CDR3 is TGTGCCAGCGGCAGGGGAGAGACCCAGTACTTC. Translating gives CASGRGETQYF. V usage is TRBV28 and J usage is TRBJ2-5; weak D call: TRBD1 (6 bases). CDR1 and CDR2 (germline): MDHEN, SYDVKM. Trimming took 8 bases from V and 4 from J, leaving 8 bases between them. The CDR3 runs to 11 residues.

The V gene is TRBV7-2, the J gene TRBJ2-7, with a possible D match to TRBD2 (6 bases). From germline, CDR1 is SGHTA and CDR2 FQGNSA. There are 17 residues in the CDR3. V was cut by 1 base and J by 4 bases, with 20 bases left in between. The CDR3 here is CASSLGTVRLGAYEQYF. CDR3 coding DNA: TGTGCCAGCAGCTTAGGTACAGTTCGACTAGGGGCATACGAGCAGTACTTC.